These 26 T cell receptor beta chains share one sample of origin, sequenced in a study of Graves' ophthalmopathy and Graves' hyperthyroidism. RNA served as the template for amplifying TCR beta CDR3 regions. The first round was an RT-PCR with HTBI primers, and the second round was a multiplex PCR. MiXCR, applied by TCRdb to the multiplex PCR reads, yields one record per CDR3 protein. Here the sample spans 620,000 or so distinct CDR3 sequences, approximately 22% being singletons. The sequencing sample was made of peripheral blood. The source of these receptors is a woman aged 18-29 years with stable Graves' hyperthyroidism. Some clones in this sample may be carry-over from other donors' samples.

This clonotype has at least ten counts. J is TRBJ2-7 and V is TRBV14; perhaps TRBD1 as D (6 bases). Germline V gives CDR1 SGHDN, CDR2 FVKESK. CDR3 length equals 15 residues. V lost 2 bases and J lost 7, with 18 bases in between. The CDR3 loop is CASSQNGVQGLEQYF. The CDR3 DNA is TGTGCCAGCAGCCAAAATGGGGTCCAGGGGTTGGAGCAGTACTTC.

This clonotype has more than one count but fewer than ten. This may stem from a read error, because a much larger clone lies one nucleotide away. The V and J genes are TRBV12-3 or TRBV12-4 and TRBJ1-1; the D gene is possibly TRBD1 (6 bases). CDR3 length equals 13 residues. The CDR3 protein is CASSQRGVTEACF. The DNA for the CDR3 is TGTGCCAGCAGCCAAAGGGGGGTCACTGAAGCTTGCTTT.

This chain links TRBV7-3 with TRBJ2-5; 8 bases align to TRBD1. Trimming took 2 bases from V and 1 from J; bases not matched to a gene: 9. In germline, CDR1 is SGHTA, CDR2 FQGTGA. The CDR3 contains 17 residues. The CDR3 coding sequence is TGTGCCAGCAGCTTATTAGCCCCGGACAGGGCCCAAGAGACCCAGTACTTC. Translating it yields CASSLLAPDRAQETQYF.

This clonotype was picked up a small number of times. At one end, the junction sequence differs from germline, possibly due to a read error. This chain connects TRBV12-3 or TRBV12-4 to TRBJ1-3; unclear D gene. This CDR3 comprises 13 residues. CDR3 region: CASSAGAGNTLYF. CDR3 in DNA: TGTGCCAGCTCCGCCGGTGCTGGAAACACCCTATATTTT.

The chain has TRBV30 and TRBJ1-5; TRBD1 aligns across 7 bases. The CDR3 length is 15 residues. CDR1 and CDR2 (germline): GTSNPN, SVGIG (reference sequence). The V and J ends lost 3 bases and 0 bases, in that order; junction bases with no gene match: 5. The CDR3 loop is CAWSGDSPSNQPQHF. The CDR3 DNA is TGTGCCTGGAGCGGGGACAGTCCTAGCAATCAGCCCCAGCATTTT.

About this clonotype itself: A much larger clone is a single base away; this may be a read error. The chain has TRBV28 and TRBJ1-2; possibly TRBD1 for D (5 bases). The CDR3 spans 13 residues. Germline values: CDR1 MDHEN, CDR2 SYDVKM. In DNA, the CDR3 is TGTGCCAGCCGGGGACCGCGATTGAATGGCCACACCTTC. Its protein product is CASRGPRLNGHTF.

The CDR3 sequence is CASSLTWGGTEAFF. In DNA, the CDR3 is TGTGCCAGCAGTTTGACTTGGGGCGGGACTGAAGCTTTCTTT. The genes are TRBV27 and TRBJ1-1; D may be TRBD1 (5 bases). Germline values: CDR1 MNHEY, CDR2 SMNVEV (reference sequence). V was pared by 3 bases and J by 5 bases, with 13 bases between. The CDR3 extends over 14 amino acids.

The CDR3 DNA reads as TGCGCCAGCAGCCAAGTTCCCCAGGGGGGGGAGCAGTACTTC. Protein sequence: CASSQVPQGGEQYF. The chain carries TRBV4-1 and TRBJ2-7; D may match TRBD1 or TRBD2 (7 bases each). This CDR3 has 14 residues. CDR1 is MGHRA and CDR2 is YSYEKL in the germline V gene. Trimming pared 1 base from V and 7 bases from J, leaving 14 bases between.

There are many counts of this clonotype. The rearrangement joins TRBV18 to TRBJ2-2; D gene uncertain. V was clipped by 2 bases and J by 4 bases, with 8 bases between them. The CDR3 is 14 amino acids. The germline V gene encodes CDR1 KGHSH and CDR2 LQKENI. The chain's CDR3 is CASSPLDLTGELFF. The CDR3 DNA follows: TGTGCCAGCTCACCATTGGATCTCACCGGGGAGCTGTTTTTT.

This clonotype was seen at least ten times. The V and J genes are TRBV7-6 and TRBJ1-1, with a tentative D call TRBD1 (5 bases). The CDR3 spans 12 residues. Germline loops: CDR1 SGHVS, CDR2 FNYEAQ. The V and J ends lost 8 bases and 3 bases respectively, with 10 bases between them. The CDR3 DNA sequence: TGTGCCAGCGCCGGAGGGGACACTGAAGCTTTCTTT. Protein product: CASAGGDTEAFF.

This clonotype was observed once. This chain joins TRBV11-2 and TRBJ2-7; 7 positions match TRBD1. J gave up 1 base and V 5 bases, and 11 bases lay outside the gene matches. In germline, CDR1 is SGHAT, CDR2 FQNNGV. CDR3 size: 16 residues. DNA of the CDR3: TGTGCCAGCAGCAACCCTCTGAGGGGACAGTCCTACGAGCAGTACTTC. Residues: CASSNPLRGQSYEQYF. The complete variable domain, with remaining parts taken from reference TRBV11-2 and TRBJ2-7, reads EAGVAQSPRYKIIEKRQSVAFWCNPISGHATLYWYQQILGQGPKLLIQFQNNGVVDDSQLPKDRFSAERLKGVDSTLKIQPAKLEDSAVYLCASSNPLRGQSYEQYFGPGTRLTVT.

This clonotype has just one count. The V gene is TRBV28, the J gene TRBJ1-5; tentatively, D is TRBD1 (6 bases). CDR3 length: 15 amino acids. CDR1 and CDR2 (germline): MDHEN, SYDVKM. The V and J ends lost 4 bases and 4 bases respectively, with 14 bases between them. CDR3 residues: CASSSNRQANQPQHF. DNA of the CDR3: TGTGCCAGCAGTTCCAACCGACAGGCAAATCAGCCCCAGCATTTT.

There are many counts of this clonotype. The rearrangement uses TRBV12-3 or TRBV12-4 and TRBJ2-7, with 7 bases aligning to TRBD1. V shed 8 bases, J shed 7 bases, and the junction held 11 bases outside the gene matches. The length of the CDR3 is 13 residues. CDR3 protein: CASGDRAAGEQYF. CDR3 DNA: TGTGCCAGCGGTGACAGGGCTGCTGGGGAGCAGTACTTC.

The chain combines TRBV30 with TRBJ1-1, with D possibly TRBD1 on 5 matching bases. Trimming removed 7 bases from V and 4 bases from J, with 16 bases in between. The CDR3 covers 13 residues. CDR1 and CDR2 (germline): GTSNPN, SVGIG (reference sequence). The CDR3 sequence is CASLGGTTTEAFF. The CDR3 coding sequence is TGTGCCTCACTGGGGGGGACGACCACTGAAGCTTTCTTT.

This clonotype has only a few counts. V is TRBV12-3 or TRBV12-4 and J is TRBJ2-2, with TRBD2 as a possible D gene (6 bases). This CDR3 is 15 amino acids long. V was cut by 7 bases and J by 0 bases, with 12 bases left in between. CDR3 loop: CASTLSSANTGELFF. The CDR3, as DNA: TGTGCCAGCACCCTCTCTAGCGCGAACACCGGGGAGCTGTTTTTT.

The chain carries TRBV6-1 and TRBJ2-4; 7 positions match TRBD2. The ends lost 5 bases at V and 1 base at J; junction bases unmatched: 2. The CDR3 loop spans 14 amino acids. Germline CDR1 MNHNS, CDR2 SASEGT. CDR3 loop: CASSRGVAKNIQYF. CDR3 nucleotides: TGTGCCAGCAGTCGGGGGGTTGCCAAAAACATTCAGTACTTC.

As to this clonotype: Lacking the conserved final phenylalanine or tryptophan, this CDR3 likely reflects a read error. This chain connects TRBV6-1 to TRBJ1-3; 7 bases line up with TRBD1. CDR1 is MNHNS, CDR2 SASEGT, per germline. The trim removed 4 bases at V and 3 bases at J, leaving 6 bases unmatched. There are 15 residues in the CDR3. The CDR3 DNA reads TGTGCCAGCAGTGGGTACAGGGGATTTGGAAACACCATATATCTT. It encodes CASSGYRGFGNTIYL.

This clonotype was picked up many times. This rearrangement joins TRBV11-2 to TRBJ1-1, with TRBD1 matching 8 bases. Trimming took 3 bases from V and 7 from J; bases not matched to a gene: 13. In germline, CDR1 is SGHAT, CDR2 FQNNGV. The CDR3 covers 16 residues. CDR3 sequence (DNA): TGTGCCAGCAGCTTGAGATTACAGGGGGACAAGAATGAAGCTTTCTTT. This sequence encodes CASSLRLQGDKNEAFF.

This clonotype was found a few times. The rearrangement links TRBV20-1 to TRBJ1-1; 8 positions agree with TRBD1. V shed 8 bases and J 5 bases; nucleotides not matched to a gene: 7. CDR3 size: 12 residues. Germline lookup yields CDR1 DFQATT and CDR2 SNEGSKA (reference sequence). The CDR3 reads CSSFRGQTEAFF. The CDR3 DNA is TGCAGTTCCTTCAGGGGGCAAACTGAAGCTTTCTTT.

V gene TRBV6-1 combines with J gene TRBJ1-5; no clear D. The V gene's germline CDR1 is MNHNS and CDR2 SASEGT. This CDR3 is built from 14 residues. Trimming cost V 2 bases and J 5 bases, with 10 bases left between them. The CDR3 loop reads CASSESNIHQPQHF. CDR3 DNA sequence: TGTGCCAGCAGTGAATCGAACATCCATCAGCCCCAGCATTTT.

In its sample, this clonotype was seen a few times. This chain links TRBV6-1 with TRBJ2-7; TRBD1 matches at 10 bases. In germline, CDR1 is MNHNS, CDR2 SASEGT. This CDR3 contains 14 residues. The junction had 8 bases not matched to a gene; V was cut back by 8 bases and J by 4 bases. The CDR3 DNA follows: TGTGCCAGCCCATCCGGGACAGGGGCGTACGAGCAGTACTTC. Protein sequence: CASPSGTGAYEQYF.

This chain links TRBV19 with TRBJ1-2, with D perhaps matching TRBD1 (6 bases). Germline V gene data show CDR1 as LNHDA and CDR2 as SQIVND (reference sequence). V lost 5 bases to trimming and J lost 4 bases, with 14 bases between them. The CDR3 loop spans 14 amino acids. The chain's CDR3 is CASSPRTAPYGYTF. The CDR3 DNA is TGTGCCAGTAGTCCCAGGACAGCTCCCTATGGCTACACCTTC. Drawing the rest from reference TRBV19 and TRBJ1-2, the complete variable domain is DGGITQSPKYLFRKEGQNVTLSCEQNLNHDAMYWYRQDPGQGLRLIYYSQIVNDFQKGDIAEGYSVSREKKESFPLTVTSAQKNPTAFYLCASSPRTAPYGYTFGSGTRLTVV.

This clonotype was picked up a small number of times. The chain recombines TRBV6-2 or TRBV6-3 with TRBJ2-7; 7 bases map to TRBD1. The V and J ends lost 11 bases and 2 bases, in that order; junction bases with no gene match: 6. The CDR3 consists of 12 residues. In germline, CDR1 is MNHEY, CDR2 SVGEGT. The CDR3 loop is CASTGQTYEQYF. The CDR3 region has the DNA TGTGCCTCCACGGGACAGACCTACGAGCAGTACTTC.

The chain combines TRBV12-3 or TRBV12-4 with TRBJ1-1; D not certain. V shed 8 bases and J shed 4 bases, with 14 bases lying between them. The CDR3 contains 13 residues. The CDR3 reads CASGLDGSTEAFF. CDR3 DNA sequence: TGTGCCAGCGGCCTGGACGGTAGCACTGAAGCTTTCTTT.

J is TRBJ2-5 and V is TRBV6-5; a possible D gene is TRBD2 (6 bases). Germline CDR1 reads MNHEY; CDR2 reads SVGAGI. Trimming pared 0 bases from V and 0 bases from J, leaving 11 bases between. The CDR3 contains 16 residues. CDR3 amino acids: CASSYSGGAYQETQYF. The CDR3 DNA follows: TGTGCCAGCAGTTACTCGGGCGGGGCCTACCAAGAGACCCAGTACTTC.

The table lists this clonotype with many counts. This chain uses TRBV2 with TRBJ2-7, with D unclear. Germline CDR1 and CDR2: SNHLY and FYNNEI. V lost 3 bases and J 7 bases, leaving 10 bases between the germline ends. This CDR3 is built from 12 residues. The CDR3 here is CASSDTPGEQYF. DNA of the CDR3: TGTGCCAGCAGTGATACCCCCGGGGAGCAGTACTTC.